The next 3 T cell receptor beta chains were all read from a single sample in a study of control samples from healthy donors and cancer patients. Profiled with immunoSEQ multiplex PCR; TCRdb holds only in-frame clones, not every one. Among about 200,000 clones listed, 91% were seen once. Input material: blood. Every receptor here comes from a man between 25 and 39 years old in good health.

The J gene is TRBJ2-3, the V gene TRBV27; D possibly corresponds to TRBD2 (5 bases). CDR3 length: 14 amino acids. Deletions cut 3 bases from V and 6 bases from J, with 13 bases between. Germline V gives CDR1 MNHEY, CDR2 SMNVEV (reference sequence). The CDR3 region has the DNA TGTGCCAGCAGTTTCGCTAGCTCGCGGGATACGCAGTATTTT. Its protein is CASSFASSRDTQYF.

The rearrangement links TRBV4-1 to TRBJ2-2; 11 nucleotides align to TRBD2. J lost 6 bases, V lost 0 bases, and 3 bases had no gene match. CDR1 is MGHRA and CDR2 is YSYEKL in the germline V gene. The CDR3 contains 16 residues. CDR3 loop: CASSQDKLAGAGELFF. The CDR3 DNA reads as TGCGCCAGCAGCCAAGATAAACTAGCGGGGGCCGGGGAGCTGTTTTTT.

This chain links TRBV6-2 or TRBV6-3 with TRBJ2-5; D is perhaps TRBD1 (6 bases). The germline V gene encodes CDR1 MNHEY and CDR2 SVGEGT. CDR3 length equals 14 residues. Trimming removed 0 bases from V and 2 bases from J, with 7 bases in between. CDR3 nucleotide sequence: TGTGCCAGCAGTTACTCAAGGGGGCAAGAGACCCAGTACTTC. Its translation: CASSYSRGQETQYF.